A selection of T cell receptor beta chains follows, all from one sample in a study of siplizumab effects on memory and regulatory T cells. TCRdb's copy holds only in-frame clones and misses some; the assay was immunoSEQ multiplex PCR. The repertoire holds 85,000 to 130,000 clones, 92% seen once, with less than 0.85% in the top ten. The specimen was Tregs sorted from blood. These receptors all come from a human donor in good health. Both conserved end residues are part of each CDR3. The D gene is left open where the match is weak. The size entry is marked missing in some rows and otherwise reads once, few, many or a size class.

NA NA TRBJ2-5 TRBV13 CASSSGPEGTQYF TGTGCCAGCAGCTCGGGCCCGGAGGGGACCCAGTACTTC
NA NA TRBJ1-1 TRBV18 CASSPRGADTEAFF TGTGCCAGCTCACCGCGGGGCGCGGACACTGAAGCCTTCTTT
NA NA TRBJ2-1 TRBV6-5 CASIFSNWESGHEQFF TGTGCCAGCATTTTCTCCAACTGGGAGTCTGGGCATGAGCAGTTCTTC
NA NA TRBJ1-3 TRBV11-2 CASSLGQTISGNTIYF TGTGCCAGCAGCTTAGGACAGACAATCTCTGGAAACACCATATATTTT
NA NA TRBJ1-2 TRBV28 CASRTGGSYGYTF TGTGCCAGCAGGACAGGTGGCAGCTATGGCTACACCTTC
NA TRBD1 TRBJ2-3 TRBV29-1 CSVQQGAGDTQYF TGCAGCGTACAACAGGGGGCCGGAGATACGCAGTATTTT
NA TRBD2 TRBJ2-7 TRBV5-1 CASSLGRIAGPSYEQYF TGCGCCAGCAGCTTGGGCCGGATAGCGGGGCCCTCCTACGAGCAGTACTTC
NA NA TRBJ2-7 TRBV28 CASSFSGLAHEQYF TGTGCCAGCAGTTTCTCAGGACTCGCCCACGAGCAGTACTTC
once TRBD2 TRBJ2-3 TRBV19 CASSIGAGGPFSTDTQYF TGTGCCAGTAGTATTGGAGCGGGAGGGCCTTTCTCCACAGATACGCAGTATTTT
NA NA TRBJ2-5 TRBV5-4 CASREGTLSGGTQYF TGTGCCAGCAGGGAGGGGACACTCTCGGGCGGGACCCAGTACTTC
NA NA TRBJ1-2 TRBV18 CASSPSDSYFYGYTF TGTGCCAGCTCACCCTCGGACAGCTACTTTTATGGCTACACCTTC
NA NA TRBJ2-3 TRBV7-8 CASSSLAADTQYF TGTGCCAGCAGCTCACTGGCGGCAGATACGCAGTATTTT
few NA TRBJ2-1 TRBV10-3 CAISESPGTPVNEQFF TGTGCCATCAGTGAGTCCCCCGGGACACCGGTCAATGAGCAGTTCTTC
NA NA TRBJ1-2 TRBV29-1 CSVKGIVNDYGYTF TGCAGCGTCAAGGGAATCGTGAACGACTATGGCTACACCTTC
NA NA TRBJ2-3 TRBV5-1 CASSLMGERADTQYF TGCGCCAGCAGCTTGATGGGGGAGAGGGCAGATACGCAGTATTTT
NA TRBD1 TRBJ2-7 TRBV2 CASTGRDRGTYEQYF TGTGCCAGTACCGGGAGGGACAGGGGAACCTACGAGCAGTACTTC
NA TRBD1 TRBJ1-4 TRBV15 CATSRPDRGGWKLFF TGTGCCACCAGCAGACCTGACAGGGGTGGGTGGAAACTGTTTTTT
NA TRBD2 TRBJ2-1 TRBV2 CASSGAGTSGKVFWSYNEQFF TGTGCCAGCAGTGGCGCCGGGACTAGCGGGAAGGTTTTTTGGTCCTACAATGAGCAGTTCTTC
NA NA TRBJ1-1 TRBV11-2 CASSLDMWGPTEAFF TGTGCCAGCAGCTTAGATATGTGGGGGCCCACTGAAGCTTTCTTT
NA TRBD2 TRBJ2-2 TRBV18 CASSRSLPRLAGGTGELFF TGTGCCAGCTCACGATCCTTACCCCGACTAGCGGGAGGCACCGGGGAGCTGTTTTTT
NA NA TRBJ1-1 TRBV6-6 CASSYQSQGFSEAFF TGTGCCAGCAGTTACCAGTCCCAGGGTTTCAGCGAAGCTTTCTTT
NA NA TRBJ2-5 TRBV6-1 CASNPQGWETQYF TGTGCCAGCAACCCACAGGGATGGGAGACCCAGTACTTC
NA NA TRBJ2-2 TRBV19 CASSIGGTMAGELFF TGTGCCAGTAGTATAGGCGGGACAATGGCGGGGGAGCTGTTTTTT
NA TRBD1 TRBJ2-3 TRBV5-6 CASSRWDRGFTDTQYF TGTGCCAGCAGCCGGTGGGACAGGGGTTTTACAGATACGCAGTATTTT